The rows below give T cell receptor beta chains drawn from one sample of a study of identical twins. TCRdb ran MiXCR on the 5' RACE reads and lists one entry per CDR3 protein. The sample lists 550,000 to 700,000 distinct CDR3 sequences, nearly 10% occurring once. The sample also formed part of further work on yellow fever vaccine responses in identical twins.

The sequencing input was PBMCs. All receptors derive from a woman aged 18-35 years in good health. Each CDR3 is given with its conserved first and last residue. A D gene is named only where the DNA matches it firmly. A row's size may be missing; if present it is once, few, many or a size class.

d_call j_call v_call clone_size cdr3_aa cdr3_nt
TRBD2 TRBJ2-7 TRBV19 . CASSMSGRLYEQYF TGTGCCAGTAGTATGAGCGGGAGACTTTACGAGCAGTACTTC
. TRBJ2-5 TRBV10-3 few CAISESAGQAPGRTQYF TGTGCCATCAGTGAGTCAGCAGGGCAGGCCCCCGGACGGACCCAGTACTTC
. TRBJ1-6 TRBV6-1 many CASRQRGHSPLHF TGTGCCAGCAGACAACGAGGGCATTCACCCCTCCACTTT
TRBD2 TRBJ2-2 TRBV12-3/TRBV12-4 . CARCSPGLAGGYIGELFF TGTGCCCGCTGTTCCCCGGGACTAGCGGGAGGGTACATCGGGGAGCTGTTTTTT
TRBD2 TRBJ2-7 TRBV4-1 few CASSQGPGLAGVVEQYF TGCGCCAGCAGCCAGGGCCCCGGACTAGCGGGAGTAGTCGAGCAGTACTTC
TRBD2 TRBJ2-3 TRBV20-1 many CSGKLAGGSTDTQYF TGCAGTGGTAAACTAGCGGGGGGCAGCACAGATACGCAGTATTTT
. TRBJ2-1 TRBV12-3/TRBV12-4 few CASSLAAANEQFF TGTGCCAGCAGTTTAGCGGCGGCCAATGAGCAGTTCTTC
. TRBJ2-3 TRBV30 few CAWSVSSYTDTQYF TGTGCCTGGAGTGTCAGTAGCTACACAGATACGCAGTATTTT
. TRBJ2-7 TRBV4-2 . CASSQDQGKGYEQYF TGTGCCAGCAGCCAAGACCAGGGGAAAGGCTACGAGCAGTACTTC
. TRBJ1-2 TRBV5-1 . CASSPQGTGGYTF TGCGCCAGCAGCCCGCAGGGGACTGGTGGCTACACCTTC
TRBD2 TRBJ2-1 TRBV20-1 . CSAGLAISYNEQFF TGCAGTGCTGGACTAGCGATCTCCTACAATGAGCAGTTCTTC
. TRBJ2-7 TRBV3-1 . CASSQELSLQGYEQYF TGTGCCAGCAGCCAAGAGCTATCTCTACAGGGCTACGAGCAGTACTTC
. TRBJ2-2 TRBV29-1 many CSVRGPQDTGELFF TGCAGTGTTCGGGGGCCCCAGGACACCGGGGAGCTGTTTTTT
. TRBJ1-4 TRBV7-9 . CASSLDGASREKLFF TGTGCCAGCAGCTTAGACGGGGCCAGCCGTGAAAAACTGTTTTTT
. TRBJ2-3 TRBV14 few CASSPTIVQYTQYF TGTGCCAGCAGCCCGACGATAGTCCAATATACGCAGTATTTT
. TRBJ1-6 TRBV3-1 . CASSQGVAPLHF TGTGCCAGCAGCCAGGGGGTAGCACCCCTCCACTTT
. TRBJ2-5 TRBV5-1 few CASSLVAGQQETQYF TGCGCCAGCAGCTTGGTTGCGGGACAACAAGAGACCCAGTACTTC
TRBD1 TRBJ2-3 TRBV4-3 few CASSRNPPGQGPGTDTQYF TGCGCCAGCAGCCGAAATCCCCCGGGACAGGGGCCAGGCACAGATACGCAGTATTTT
. TRBJ2-3 TRBV11-1 few CASRSGAGHPGSTDTQYF TGTGCCAGCCGATCGGGGGCCGGACACCCCGGAAGCACAGATACGCAGTATTTT
TRBD2 TRBJ2-5 TRBV29-1 few CTGGGQETQYF TGCACCGGGGGGGGCCAAGAGACCCAGTACTTC
. TRBJ2-7 TRBV4-2 many CASSQVVSYEQYF TGTGCCAGCAGCCAAGTCGTCTCCTACGAGCAGTACTTC
TRBD2 TRBJ2-1 TRBV7-9 . CASSLKGSGGPSNEQFF TGTGCCAGCAGCTTAAAGGGATCGGGGGGGCCTAGCAATGAGCAGTTCTTC
. TRBJ2-5 TRBV2 many CASSEDYGVQYF TGTGCCAGCAGTGAAGACTACGGAGTTCAGTACTTC
TRBD2 TRBJ2-5 TRBV20-1 . CSTLTSGRKAETQYF TGCAGTACTTTAACTAGCGGGAGGAAGGCGGAGACCCAGTACTTC
. TRBJ2-7 TRBV6-2/TRBV6-3 many CASSYPSYEQYF TGTGCCAGCAGTTACCCATCCTACGAGCAGTACTTC
. TRBJ2-3 TRBV19 few CASSMLGLYVTSTDTQYF TGTGCCAGTAGTATGTTAGGACTATATGTCACTAGCACAGATACGCAGTATTTT
TRBD1 TRBJ2-1 TRBV12-3/TRBV12-4 . CASSPRTGTDEQFF TGTGCCAGCAGTCCCCGGACAGGGACGGATGAGCAGTTCTTC
. TRBJ1-1 TRBV13 . CARGTGPYTEAFF TGTGCCAGGGGCACTGGGCCTTACACTGAAGCTTTCTTT
TRBD1 TRBJ2-6 TRBV4-1 few CASSQGSKVLRQGNSGANVLTF TGCGCCAGCAGCCAGGGGTCCAAGGTCCTGAGACAGGGAAACTCTGGGGCCAACGTCCTGACTTTC
TRBD2 TRBJ2-1 TRBV20-1 few CSARGREGHIEQFF TGCAGTGCTCGGGGGCGGGAGGGCCATATTGAGCAGTTCTTC
. TRBJ2-1 TRBV18 few CASSLTPGTSYYNEQFF TGTGCCAGCTCACTTACTCCCGGGACTTCTTACTACAATGAGCAGTTCTTC
. TRBJ2-1 TRBV11-1 few CASNSGADYNEQFF TGTGCCAGCAACTCCGGGGCGGACTACAATGAGCAGTTCTTC
. TRBJ2-5 TRBV6-1 . CASRIRHGGGQETQYF TGTGCCAGCAGAATTCGCCACGGCGGTGGTCAAGAGACCCAGTACTTC
. TRBJ2-5 TRBV6-1 few CASSTGGGRAPQSETQYF TGTGCCAGCAGTACAGGGGGGGGCCGCGCTCCTCAGTCGGAGACCCAGTACTTC
TRBD1 TRBJ2-3 TRBV20-1 many CSARAYRTGPDGERDTQYF TGCAGTGCTAGAGCCTATCGGACAGGACCAGATGGAGAAAGAGATACGCAGTATTTT
TRBD1 TRBJ1-5 TRBV12-3/TRBV12-4 many CASSLEQGNQPQHF TGTGCCAGCAGTTTGGAACAGGGGAATCAGCCCCAGCATTTT
. TRBJ2-7 TRBV4-3 . CASSQDFFQTYEQYF TGCGCCAGCAGCCAAGATTTTTTCCAGACATACGAGCAGTACTTC
. TRBJ2-4 TRBV7-8 many CASSLGPDSIQYF TGTGCCAGCAGCTTAGGTCCGGACAGCATTCAGTACTTC
. TRBJ1-1 TRBV20-1 many CSATGQNTEAFF TGCAGTGCTACAGGGCAGAACACTGAAGCTTTCTTT